A single sample gave rise to the 5 T cell receptor beta chains below, sequenced in a study of vaccination and CD4 T cells after COVID-19. The treatment is: approximately 9-day PBMC culture with coronavirus spike peptide pools or control peptides (ViraFEST assay). The assay that was used to sequence DNA from cultured CD4+ T cells was the Oncomine TCR Beta short-read assay. One entry per CDR3 protein results from TCRdb running MiXCR on the PCR reads. The sample lists approximately 15,000 distinct CDR3 sequences, approximately 30% occurring once. No antigen has been assigned to these receptors. Sequenced input: cultured CD4+ T cells from blood. The receptors originated from a human donor with COVID-19.

This clonotype was picked up a small number of times. The chain employs TRBV2 and TRBJ1-1; no reliable D call. The V gene's germline CDR1 is SNHLY and CDR2 FYNNEI. Trimming pared 4 bases from V and 1 base from J, leaving 4 bases between. This CDR3 has 12 residues. The CDR3 DNA reads TGTGCCAGCAGTGTAGGGAACACTGAAGCTTTCTTT. Translating gives CASSVGNTEAFF.

This sequence joins TRBV6-5 and TRBJ2-7; tentative D call: TRBD1 (5 bases). The CDR3 is made up of 15 amino acids. CDR1 is MNHEY, CDR2 SVGAGI, per germline. V lost 0 bases and J lost 3, with 12 bases in between. The CDR3 spells CASSYSGLVIYEQYF. The DNA for the CDR3 is TGTGCCAGCAGTTACTCGGGGCTAGTCATCTACGAGCAGTACTTC.

This clonotype has more than one count but fewer than ten. The J gene is TRBJ1-3, the V gene TRBV6-1; D is uncertain. There are 15 residues in the CDR3. The germline CDR1 and CDR2 sequences are MNHNS and SASEGT. Trimming removed 4 bases from V and 2 bases from J, with 12 bases in between. The CDR3 spells CASSAPDGTGNTIYF. In DNA, the CDR3 is TGTGCCAGCAGTGCCCCGGACGGGACTGGAAACACCATATATTTT.

The V and J genes are TRBV19 and TRBJ1-4, with D hard to call. The germline V gene has CDR1 LNHDA and CDR2 SQIVND (reference sequence). The CDR3 extends over 15 amino acids. Trimming left V 1 base short and J 7 bases short, with 13 bases between. The CDR3 region has the DNA TGTGCCAGTAGTATAGGAGGCGGGATTGTTGAAAAACTGTTTTTT. Residues: CASSIGGGIVEKLFF.

The sample holds one count of this clonotype. The chain links TRBV5-4 to TRBJ1-1; TRBD1 might be the D (5 bases). Trimming shortened V by 0 bases and J by 1 base, and 10 bases separated the two germline ends. The CDR3 runs 15 residues. CDR1 is SGHNT and CDR2 is YYREEE in the germline V gene (reference sequence). The CDR3 sequence: CASSLAEGRNTEAFF. Written as DNA, the CDR3 is TGTGCCAGCAGCTTGGCCGAGGGACGGAACACTGAAGCTTTCTTT.